The 13 T cell receptor beta chains listed next were all sequenced from one sample in a study of beta chain features in type 1 diabetes (dated by TCRdb to the late 2010s). Libraries were constructed by the immunoSEQ multiplex PCR assay. The High Capacity cDNA Reverse Transcription Kit was used to reverse transcribe all of the isolated RNA, meaning that expressed TCRB transcripts were what got sequenced. Sourced from immuneACCESS, this table was stored by TCRdb with only in-frame sequences that have V and J called. A share of the clones is absent; for the studies checked, an unresolved V gene accounts for under half, and the remainder has no known explanation. Within this sample are about 130,000 clones, with around 8.7% of them counted one time only. 0.55% to 0.85% of the sample goes to the ten largest clones. The specimen sequenced was central memory CD4+ T cells from blood. The receptors were gathered from a young man in good health.

V usage is TRBV7-2 and J usage is TRBJ2-1, with 8 bases aligning to TRBD1. With 1 base clipped from V and 3 bases from J, the junction kept 5 bases outside the gene matches. Per the germline V gene, CDR1 is SGHTA and CDR2 is FQGNSA. The CDR3 is made up of 16 amino acids. The CDR3 nucleotides are TGTGCCAGCAGCTTAGTGACAGGGGCGGTCTACAATGAGCAGTTCTTC. It is translated as CASSLVTGAVYNEQFF.

This clone was detected only a few times. V is TRBV19 and J is TRBJ2-3; possible D gene TRBD2, 6 bases. V was pared by 2 bases and J by 2 bases, with 11 bases between. Germline assignment: CDR1 LNHDA and CDR2 SQIVND (reference sequence). This CDR3 contains 15 residues. The CDR3 is CASSILGTSTDTQYF. CDR3 nucleotides: TGTGCCAGTAGTATACTGGGGACTTCCACAGATACGCAGTATTTT.

The chain has TRBV4-3 and TRBJ2-1, with D possibly being TRBD1 (6 bases). The CDR3 is 12 amino acids. Germline V gene data show CDR1 as LGHNA and CDR2 as YSLEER. Trimming removed 7 bases from V and 3 bases from J, with 7 bases in between. The CDR3 nucleotides read TGCGCCAGCAAGGGGGTCTACAATGAGCAGTTCTTC. This gives the protein CASKGVYNEQFF.

A few counts support this clone. The chain carries TRBV6-5 and TRBJ2-7, with 14 positions matching TRBD2. Per the germline V gene, CDR1 is MNHEY and CDR2 is SVGAGI. The junction had 7 bases not matched to a gene; V was cut back by 5 bases and J by 7 bases. The CDR3 consists of 15 residues. The CDR3 DNA reads TGTGCCAGCAGTCCTCCGGGACTAGCGGGGGAAGAGCAGTACTTC. Residues: CASSPPGLAGEEQYF.

The chain is built from TRBV18 and TRBJ2-5, with D tentatively TRBD2 (6 bases). Trimming stripped 2 bases from V and 5 bases from J, with 6 bases between. Germline-derived CDR1 and CDR2 are KGHSH and LQKENI. The CDR3 runs to 12 residues. DNA for the CDR3: TGTGCCAGCTCACCAGGGAGGGAGACCCAGTACTTC. Its translation is CASSPGRETQYF.

This chain connects TRBV10-3 to TRBJ1-1; D remains unclear. The CDR3 covers 11 residues. Germline assignment: CDR1 ENHRY and CDR2 SYGVKD. Trimming took 3 bases from V and 4 from J, leaving 3 bases between them. The CDR3 spells CAISDITEAFF. DNA of the CDR3: TGTGCCATCAGTGATATCACTGAAGCTTTCTTT.

This clone has only a few counts. The V gene is TRBV5-1, the J gene TRBJ2-3; 7 bases line up with TRBD1. This CDR3 region has 14 residues. The junction had 3 bases not matched to a gene; V was cut back by 2 bases and J by 3 bases. Germline CDR1 and CDR2: SGHRS and YFSETQ. The CDR3 reads CASSLGTETDTQYF. CDR3 DNA: TGCGCCAGCAGCTTAGGGACAGAAACAGATACGCAGTATTTT.

This clone was observed a handful of times. The V and J genes are TRBV29-1 and TRBJ2-2; 7 bases align to TRBD2. V dropped 8 bases and J dropped 2; count of bases not matched to a gene: 8. Per germline, CDR1 SQVTM and CDR2 ANQGSEA. The CDR3 runs 14 residues. CDR3 DNA sequence: TGCAGCACCATGACTAGCCTTAACACCGGGGAGCTGTTTTTT. This encodes CSTMTSLNTGELFF.

The CDR3 DNA sequence: TGTGCCAGCGGGGAGATGGGGACCCAGTACTTC. This gives the protein CASGEMGTQYF. The chain couples TRBV6-1 to TRBJ2-5, with D perhaps matching TRBD2 (5 bases). V was clipped by 8 bases and J by 7 bases, with 11 bases between them. Per the germline V gene, CDR1 is MNHNS and CDR2 is SASEGT. The CDR3 is made up of 11 amino acids.

This clone was seen a handful of times. This chain links TRBV27 with TRBJ1-1, with D perhaps TRBD1 (5 bases). The V end was cut by 3 bases, the J end by 4 bases, with 9 bases between. Per germline, CDR1 MNHEY and CDR2 SMNVEV (reference sequence). The CDR3 has 13 residues. The CDR3 spells CASSFSGFTEAFF. The CDR3 nucleotides read TGTGCCAGCAGTTTTTCAGGGTTCACTGAAGCTTTCTTT.

This rearrangement joins TRBV7-2 to TRBJ2-3; no clear D. The CDR3 totals 13 residues. The V end lost 1 base, the J end lost 8 bases, and 10 bases lay between the germline ends. In germline, CDR1 is SGHTA, CDR2 FQGNSA. CDR3 loop: CASSLGLEGTQYF. CDR3 coding DNA: TGTGCCAGCAGCTTAGGCCTAGAAGGTACGCAGTATTTT.

The gene calls are TRBV4-1 and TRBJ1-6, with TRBD1 as a possible D gene (5 bases). Germline assignment: CDR1 MGHRA and CDR2 YSYEKL. CDR3 length equals 16 residues. Trimming pared 1 base from V and 13 bases from J, leaving 20 bases between. The CDR3: CASSQAPWDSNGPLHF. In DNA form, the CDR3 reads TGCGCCAGCAGCCAAGCGCCATGGGACTCTAATGGTCCCCTCCACTTT.

This clone showed up just a few times. V and J are TRBV20-1 and TRBJ1-5; no clear D. Germline lookup yields CDR1 DFQATT and CDR2 SNEGSKA (reference sequence). There are 11 residues in the CDR3. With 6 bases removed from V and 8 bases from J, the gap between germline ends came to 11 bases. CDR3: CSASLGEPQHF. CDR3 nucleotide sequence: TGCAGTGCCAGTCTGGGCGAGCCCCAGCATTTT.